Sequencing of this T cell receptor (beta chain) was carried out in a study of T-cell memory formation after mild COVID-19 (dated by TCRdb to the early 2020s). With regard to the full study: TCR sequence clusters from the two donors were found to be largely donor specific. In a couple of donors, T-cell clones that expanded and contracted after mild COVID-19 were followed by sequencing TCRalpha and TCRbeta repertoires longitudinally. The cohort comprised two young, previously healthy adult volunteers, one female and one male. The full study reports these points: Some responding clones were detected in pre-infection memory, suggesting pre-existing cross-reactive memory T cells joined the SARS-CoV-2 response. Only a couple of mild cases were covered in the study, and larger cohorts including severe cases with pre-infection samples were considered necessary. From day 15 to 85, contracting clones showed balanced CD4/CD8 phenotypes, whereas a second wave of clones that expanded from day 15 to 37 leaned towards CD4+. Contracting CD4+ clones turned up mainly in the CM and EM memory subsets, whereas EMRA was where CD8+ clones were enriched. Whether the second-wave clones peaking on day 37 were SARS-CoV-2 specific was not confirmed.

The sequencer was an Illumina NovaSeq 6000. cDNA libraries for TCRalpha and TCRbeta were prepared by 5'RACE using constant-segment primers, with sample barcodes and unique molecular identifiers added. Trizol reagent was used to extract RNA from every sample. Libraries were amplified in two PCR steps, with a second sample barcode and Illumina TruSeq adapters added in the second step. Sequencing of the libraries was done on an Illumina NovaSeq, producing 2 x 150 bp paired-end reads. In the authors' own workflow: The reads were demultiplexed and collapsed into UMI-guided consensus sequences using migec v1.2.7. With mixcr v2.1.11, UMI consensuses were aligned to TRA and TRB V and J templates and assembled into clonotypes. Clonotypes were classified as expanded or contracted when called significant by both edgeR and NoisET, with noise models trained on biological replicates. For edgeR calls, a false discovery rate-adjusted p below 0.01 and a log2 fold-change threshold of 1 were applied. PCA with hierarchical clustering of max-normalized trajectories of the 1000 most abundant clonotypes was used as exploratory dynamics analysis. Each responding clone was given a CD4 or CD8 phenotype based on the CD4+ and CD8+ repertoires, which had been sequenced separately. TCRdb took the public reads, trimmed them with fastp at Q25, ran MiXCR for clone calling and kept in-frame beta chains. Rows are combined by CDR3 protein, so each entry shows the most common genes and DNA. TCRdb, not the original authors, processed these V and J calls. The sample table shows about 560,000 distinct CDR3 sequences, and roughly 21% are seen once. The leading ten clones occupy 7.5% to 9.5% of the sample.

The CDR3 runs 17 residues from the cysteine to the phenylalanine. CDR3 DNA is the only sequence kept; it has 51 bases, read in frame from the first base. Trimming removed 6 bases from V and 5 bases from J, leaving 23 bases between the germline ends. CDR1 and CDR2, looked up from the germline V gene, are MNHNS and SASEGT. This clonotype was observed a handful of times. It lacks a known antigen. No quality values exist for individual bases; no much larger clone is one base distant. PBMCs were isolated by Ficoll-Paque density gradient centrifugation. The receptor was derived from an adult woman who had mild COVID-19 (a few samples of this study predate the infection). The sample titles of this study are shuffled in the database, so cell type and time point are left out; the donor was told from shared clones. The chain is assembled from TRBV6-1 and TRBJ1-5, and possibly TRBD1, on 6 matching bases. The sequenced material came from PBMCs or a T cell subset sorted from them (not recorded which). The DNA reads as follows: TGTGCCAGCAGCGGTATTGGGGGCGGGAGAGGGTATCAGCCCCAGCATTTT. It specifies CASSGIGGGRGYQPQHF.